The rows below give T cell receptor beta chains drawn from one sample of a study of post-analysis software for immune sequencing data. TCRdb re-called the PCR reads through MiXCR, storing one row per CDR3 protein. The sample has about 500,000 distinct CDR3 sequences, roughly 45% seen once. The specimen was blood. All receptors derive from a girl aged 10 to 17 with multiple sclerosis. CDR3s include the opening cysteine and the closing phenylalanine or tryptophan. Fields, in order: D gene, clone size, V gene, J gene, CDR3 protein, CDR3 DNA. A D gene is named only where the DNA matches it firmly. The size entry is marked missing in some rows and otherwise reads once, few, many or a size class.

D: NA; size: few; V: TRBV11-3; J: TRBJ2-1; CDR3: CASSLGYSYNEQFF; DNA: TGTGCCAGCAGCTTAGGTTACTCCTACAATGAGCAGTTCTTC
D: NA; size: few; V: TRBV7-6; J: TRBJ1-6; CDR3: CASSQQGSSYNSSLHF; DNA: TGTGCCAGCAGTCAACAGGGTAGCTCCTATAATTCATCCCTCCACTTT
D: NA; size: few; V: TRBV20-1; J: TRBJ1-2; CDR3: CSAPREQGGYGYTF; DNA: TGCAGTGCACCTCGTGAACAGGGAGGGTATGGCTACACCTTC
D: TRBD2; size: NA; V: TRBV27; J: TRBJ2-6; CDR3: CASSARLAGASGANVLTF; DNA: TGTGCCAGCAGTGCCCGACTAGCGGGAGCGTCTGGGGCCAACGTCCTGACTTTC
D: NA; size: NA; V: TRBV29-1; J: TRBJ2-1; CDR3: CSVDWGLSNEQFF; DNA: TGCAGCGTTGATTGGGGTTTGAGCAATGAGCAGTTCTTC
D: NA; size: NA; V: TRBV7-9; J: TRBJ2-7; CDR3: CASSLQGSAYEQYF; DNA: TGTGCCAGCAGCTTACAGGGGTCTGCCTACGAGCAGTACTTC
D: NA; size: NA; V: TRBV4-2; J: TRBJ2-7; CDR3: CASSQEGRGSYEQYF; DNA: TGTGCCAGCAGCCAAGAAGGTAGAGGTTCCTACGAGCAGTACTTC
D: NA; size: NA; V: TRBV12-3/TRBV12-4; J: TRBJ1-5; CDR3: CASGINNQPQHF; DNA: TGTGCCAGCGGGATCAACAATCAGCCCCAGCATTTT
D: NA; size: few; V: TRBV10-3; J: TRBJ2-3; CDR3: CAISDQTQGSTDTQYF; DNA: TGTGCCATCAGCGACCAAACCCAGGGTAGCACAGATACGCAGTATTTT
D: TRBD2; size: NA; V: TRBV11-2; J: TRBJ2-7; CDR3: CASSFKGLASSYEQYF; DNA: TGTGCCAGCAGCTTTAAAGGACTAGCGTCCTCCTACGAGCAGTACTTC
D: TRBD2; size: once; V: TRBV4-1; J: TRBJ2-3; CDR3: CASSQGVGLAGTDTQYF; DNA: TGCGCCAGCAGCCAAGGAGTAGGACTAGCGGGCACAGATACGCAGTATTTT
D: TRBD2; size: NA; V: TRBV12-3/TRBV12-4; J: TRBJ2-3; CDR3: CASTFGGGATDTQYF; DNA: TGTGCCAGCACCTTCGGGGGAGGGGCCACAGATACGCAGTATTTT
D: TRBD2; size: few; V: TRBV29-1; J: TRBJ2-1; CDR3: CSVEPSGNLGEQFF; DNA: TGCAGCGTTGAACCTAGCGGGAACTTGGGCGAGCAGTTCTTC
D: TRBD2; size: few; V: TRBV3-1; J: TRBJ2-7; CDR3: CASSPGPTGGSYEQYF; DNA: TGTGCCAGCAGCCCCGGTCCGACGGGAGGGTCCTACGAGCAGTACTTC
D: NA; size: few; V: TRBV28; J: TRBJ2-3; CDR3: CASRVAGTDTQYF; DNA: TGTGCCAGCAGGGTAGCGGGCACAGATACGCAGTATTTT
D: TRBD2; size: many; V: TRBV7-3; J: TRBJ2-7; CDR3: CASSFLTGGPLEQYF; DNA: TGTGCCAGCAGCTTCTTAACGGGAGGGCCGCTCGAGCAGTACTTC
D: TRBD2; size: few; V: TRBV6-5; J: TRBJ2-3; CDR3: CASSPGGVESDTRYF; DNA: TGTGCCAGCAGCCCCGGGGGGGTTGAGTCAGATACGCGGTATTTT
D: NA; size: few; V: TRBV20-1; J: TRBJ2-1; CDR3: CSAGRDGSYNEQFF; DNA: TGCAGTGCTGGCCGGGACGGATCCTACAATGAGCAGTTCTTC
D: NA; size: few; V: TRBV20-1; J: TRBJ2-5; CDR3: CSARSQETQYF; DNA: TGCAGTGCTAGATCCCAAGAGACCCAGTACTTC
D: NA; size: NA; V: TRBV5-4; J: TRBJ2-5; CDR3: CASNGGSGETQYF; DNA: TGTGCCAGCAACGGGGGATCGGGGGAGACCCAGTACTTC
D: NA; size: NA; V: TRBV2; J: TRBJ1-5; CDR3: CASSAFDSNQPQHF; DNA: TGTGCCAGCAGTGCCTTTGACAGCAATCAGCCCCAGCATTTT
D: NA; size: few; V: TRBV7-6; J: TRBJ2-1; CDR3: CASSLLGFSNEQFF; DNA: TGTGCCAGCAGCTTATTAGGGTTTAGTAATGAGCAGTTCTTC
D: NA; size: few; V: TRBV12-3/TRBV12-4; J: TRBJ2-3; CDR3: CASRSGGFTDTQYF; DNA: TGTGCCAGCAGATCCGGAGGCTTCACAGATACGCAGTATTTT
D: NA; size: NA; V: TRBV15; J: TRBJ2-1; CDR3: CATSRDLFRLVSSYNEQFF; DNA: TGTGCCACCAGCAGAGACTTATTCCGGCTCGTAAGCTCCTACAATGAGCAGTTCTTC
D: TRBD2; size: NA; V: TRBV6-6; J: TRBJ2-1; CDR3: CASTSGTSGWYEQFF; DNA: TGTGCCAGCACGTCCGGGACTAGCGGGTGGTATGAGCAGTTCTTC
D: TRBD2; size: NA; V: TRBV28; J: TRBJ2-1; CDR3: CASSLPTSGSNEQFF; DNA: TGTGCCAGCAGTCTACCGACTAGCGGGAGCAATGAGCAGTTCTTC
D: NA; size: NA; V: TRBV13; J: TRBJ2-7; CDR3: CASMGPKGSYEQYF; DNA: TGTGCCAGCATGGGCCCCAAGGGATCCTACGAGCAGTACTTC
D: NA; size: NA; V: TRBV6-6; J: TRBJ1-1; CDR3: CASRAGRANTEAFF; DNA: TGTGCCAGCAGGGCAGGGAGAGCCAACACTGAAGCTTTTTTT
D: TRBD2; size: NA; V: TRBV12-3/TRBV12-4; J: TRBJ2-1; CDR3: CASSFPTSGRAKDEQFF; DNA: TGTGCCAGCAGTTTCCCCACTAGCGGGAGGGCCAAGGATGAGCAGTTCTTC
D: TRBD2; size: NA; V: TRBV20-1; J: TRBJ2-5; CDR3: CSASGGAREGETQYF; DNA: TGCAGTGCTAGTGGGGGAGCGAGGGAGGGAGAGACCCAGTACTTC
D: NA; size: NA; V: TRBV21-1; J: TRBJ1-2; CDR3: CASSKRRGTFYGYTF; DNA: TGTGCCAGCAGCAAGAGACGGGGGACCTTCTATGGCTACACCTTC
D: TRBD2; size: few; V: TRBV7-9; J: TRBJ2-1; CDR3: CASSQALAAYNEQFF; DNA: TGTGCCAGCAGCCAAGCACTAGCGGCCTACAATGAGCAGTTCTTC
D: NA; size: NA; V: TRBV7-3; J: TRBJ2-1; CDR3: CASSSTTNLAKQFF; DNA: TGTGCCAGCAGCTCGACGACAAACTTGGCCAAGCAGTTCTTC
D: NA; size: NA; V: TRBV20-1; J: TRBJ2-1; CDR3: CSVSSGVAYYNEQFF; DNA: TGCAGTGTTTCTTCTGGCGTCGCTTACTACAATGAGCAGTTCTTC
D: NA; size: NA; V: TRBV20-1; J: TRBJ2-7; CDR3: CSATAHPRALRYEQYF; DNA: TGCAGTGCTACCGCCCACCCCAGGGCACTTCGCTACGAGCAGTACTTC
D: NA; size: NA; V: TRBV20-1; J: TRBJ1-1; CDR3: CSALRGNTEAFF; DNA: TGCAGTGCTCTCAGGGGGAACACTGAAGCTTTCTTT
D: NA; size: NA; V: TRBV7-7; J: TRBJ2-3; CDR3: CAGSRTAGHTDTQYF; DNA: TGTGCTGGCAGCCGGACAGCCGGACACACAGATACGCAGTATTTT
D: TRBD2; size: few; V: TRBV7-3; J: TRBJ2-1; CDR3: CASSLTGLAASEQFF; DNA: TGTGCCAGCAGCTTAACGGGACTAGCGGCGAGCGAGCAGTTCTTC
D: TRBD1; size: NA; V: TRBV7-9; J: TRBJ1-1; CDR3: CASSLASRGLRRSTEAFF; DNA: TGTGCCAGCAGCTTAGCATCCAGGGGGCTCCGGAGGAGCACTGAAGCTTTCTTT
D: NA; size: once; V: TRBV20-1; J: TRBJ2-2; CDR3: CSAFPPGPGYTGELFF; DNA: TGCAGTGCGTTCCCCCCGGGACCCGGGTACACCGGGGAGCTGTTTTTT
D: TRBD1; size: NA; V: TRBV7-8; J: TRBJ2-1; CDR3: CASSMGQGPYNEQFF; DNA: TGTGCCAGCAGCATGGGACAGGGTCCCTACAATGAGCAGTTCTTC
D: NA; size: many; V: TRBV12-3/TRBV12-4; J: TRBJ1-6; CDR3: CASRPGQTSNSPLHF; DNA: TGTGCCAGCAGACCAGGACAGACGAGCAATTCACCCCTCCACTTT
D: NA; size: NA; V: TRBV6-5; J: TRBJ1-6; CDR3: CASRWQGGSPLHF; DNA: TGTGCAAGCAGATGGCAGGGCGGTTCACCCCTCCACTTT
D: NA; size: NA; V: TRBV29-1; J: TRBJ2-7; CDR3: CSVGDVDEQYF; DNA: TGCAGCGTTGGGGATGTGGACGAGCAGTACTTC